These 11 T cell receptor beta chains were all obtained from the same sample, sequenced in a study of blood T cell repertoires in COVID-19. Sequencing used immunoSEQ multiplex PCR; TCRdb keeps in-frame clones, though not all of them. The table records around 130,000 clones, approximately 83% of them present only once. Sequenced: peripheral blood. These receptors all stem from a woman between 45 and 60 years old who had recovered from COVID-19.

The gene calls are TRBV7-6 and TRBJ2-1; D may be TRBD2 (5 bases). Germline V gene sequence: CDR1 SGHVS, CDR2 FNYEAQ. Trimming took off 5 bases at V and 7 bases at J, with 9 bases between the two ends. The CDR3 is 12 amino acids. The chain's CDR3 is CASSPPGNEQFF. DNA for the CDR3: TGTGCCAGCAGCCCGCCGGGGAATGAGCAGTTCTTC.

The chain joins TRBV10-3 to TRBJ1-2; TRBD1 matches 9 bases. The ends lost 2 bases at V and 6 bases at J; junction bases unmatched: 10. The CDR3 loop spans 16 amino acids. Germline loops: CDR1 ENHRY, CDR2 SYGVKD. In DNA, the CDR3 is TGTGCCATCAGTGAGGCGATCACAGGGGGCATCAATGGCTACACCTTC. It is translated as CAISEAITGGINGYTF.

This chain links TRBV5-1 with TRBJ1-2, with D possibly being TRBD1 (5 bases). Germline assignment: CDR1 SGHRS and CDR2 YFSETQ. This CDR3 contains 14 residues. V was pared by 0 bases and J by 8 bases, with 14 bases between. In DNA, the CDR3 is TGCGCCAGCAGCTTGGACAGGTTTTCAGGGGGCTACACCTTC. Translating gives CASSLDRFSGGYTF.

The chain uses TRBV10-2 and TRBJ1-1, with D hard to call. This CDR3 contains 9 residues. V lost 11 bases to trimming and J lost 3 bases, with 4 bases between them. Germline V CDR1 and CDR2: WSHSY, SAAADI. CDR3 sequence: CAPDTEAFF. The CDR3 DNA sequence: TGCGCCCCGGACACTGAAGCTTTCTTT.

The rearrangement uses TRBV18 and TRBJ1-3; D may be TRBD1 (5 bases). The CDR3 is 14 amino acids. Trimming removed 1 base at V and 2 bases at J, with 6 bases between. In germline, CDR1 is KGHSH, CDR2 LQKENI. Written as DNA, the CDR3 is TGTGCCAGCTCACCACGGACACCTGGAAACACCATATATTTT. It translates to CASSPRTPGNTIYF.

The rearrangement links TRBV24-1 to TRBJ1-2; 7 bases are shared with TRBD1. This CDR3 comprises 16 residues. J lost 7 bases, V lost 2 bases, and 12 bases had no gene match. Germline values: CDR1 KGHDR, CDR2 SFDVKD. The chain's CDR3 is CATSDSRQGELSGYTF. DNA of the CDR3: TGTGCCACCAGTGATTCACGACAGGGAGAACTAAGTGGCTACACCTTC.

The V and J genes are TRBV6-5 and TRBJ2-7, with a possible D match to TRBD2 (6 bases). CDR1 is MNHEY, CDR2 SVGAGI, per germline. V lost 6 bases and J lost 4, with 13 bases in between. The CDR3 extends over 13 amino acids. In DNA, the CDR3 is TGTGCCAGCAGGGGAGGAGACAAGTACGAGCAGTACTTC. Translation gives CASRGGDKYEQYF.

The chain recombines TRBV18 with TRBJ2-3; 8 positions match TRBD1. Looked up from germline, CDR1 is KGHSH and CDR2 is LQKENI. Losses at the gene ends were 6 bases for V and 6 bases for J; bases not matched to a gene: 8. The CDR3 is 14 amino acids. The CDR3 DNA sequence: TGTGCCAGCTCGTGGACAGGGCGTAGGGATACGCAGTATTTT. Translating gives CASSWTGRRDTQYF.

The chain carries TRBV7-3 and TRBJ1-1, with 7 nucleotides matching TRBD1. The J segment lost 8 bases and the V segment lost 1 base, leaving 13 bases of the junction unmatched. Germline CDR1 reads SGHTA; CDR2 reads FQGTGA. CDR3 length: 16 amino acids. The DNA for the CDR3 is TGTGCCAGCAGCTTAAAACGAGGGACAGCTATCAGGGAAGCTTTCTTT. Its translation: CASSLKRGTAIREAFF.

The J gene is TRBJ1-6, the V gene TRBV21-1; the D call in the table, TRBD1, was not verified against the DNA. TRBV21-1 is assigned pseudogene status. This CDR3 contains 15 residues. CDR3 loop: CASSKVPGKNSPLHF. The CDR3 DNA is TGTGCCAGCAGCAAAGTCCCAGGAAAAAATTCACCCCTCCACTTT.

The chain couples TRBV6-6 to TRBJ2-5, with TRBD2 identical over 11 bases. This CDR3 contains 16 residues. V shed 5 bases, J shed 5 bases, and the junction held 10 bases outside the gene matches. Per germline, CDR1 MNHNY and CDR2 SVGAGI (reference sequence). CDR3 in DNA: TGTGCCAGCAGTCTACTAGCGGGGGTACCGGGGGAGACCCAGTACTTC. Amino acids: CASSLLAGVPGETQYF.